This T cell receptor (beta chain) was observed in a study of Ad26.COV2.S vaccination and SARS-CoV-2 variants. V lost 1 base and J lost 5, with 12 bases in between. In germline, CDR1 is SGHTA, CDR2 FQGNSA. This CDR3 is 14 amino acids long. TCRdb's copy holds only in-frame clones and misses some; the assay was immunoSEQ multiplex PCR. Among roughly 140,000 clones listed, 86% were seen once. The J gene is TRBJ2-7, the V gene TRBV7-2; D may correspond to TRBD1 or TRBD2 (6 bases each). Source: peripheral blood, taken after recovery from COVID-19. The origin of this receptor is a human donor who had recovered from COVID-19. The CDR3 DNA follows: TGTGCCAGCAGCTTAGGGAGGGGGATAAACGAGCAGTACTTC. Residues: CASSLGRGINEQYF.